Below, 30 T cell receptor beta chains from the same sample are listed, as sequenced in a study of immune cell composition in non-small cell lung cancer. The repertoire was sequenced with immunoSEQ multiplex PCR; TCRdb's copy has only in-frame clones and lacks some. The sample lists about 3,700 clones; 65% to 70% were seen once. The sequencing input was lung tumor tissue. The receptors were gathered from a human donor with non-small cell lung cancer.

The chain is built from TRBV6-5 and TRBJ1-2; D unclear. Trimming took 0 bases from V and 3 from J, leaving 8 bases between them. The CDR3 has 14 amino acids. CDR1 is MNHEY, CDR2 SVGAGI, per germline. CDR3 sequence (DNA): TGTGCCAGCAGTTACTCGAGGGATTACTATGGCTACACCTTC. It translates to CASSYSRDYYGYTF.

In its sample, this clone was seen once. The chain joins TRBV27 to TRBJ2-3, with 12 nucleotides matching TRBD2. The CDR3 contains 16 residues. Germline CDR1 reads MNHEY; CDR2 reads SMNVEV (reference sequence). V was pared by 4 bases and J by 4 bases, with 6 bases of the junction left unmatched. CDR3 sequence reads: CASSSPSGGAPDTQYF. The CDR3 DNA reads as TGTGCCAGCAGTTCCCCTAGCGGGGGGGCCCCAGATACGCAGTATTTT.

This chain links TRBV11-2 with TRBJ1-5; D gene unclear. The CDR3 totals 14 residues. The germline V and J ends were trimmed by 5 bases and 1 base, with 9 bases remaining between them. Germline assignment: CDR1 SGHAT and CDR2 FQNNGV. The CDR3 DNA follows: TGTGCCAGCAGCCGTGCGTTGAGCAATCAGCCCCAGCATTTT. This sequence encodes CASSRALSNQPQHF.

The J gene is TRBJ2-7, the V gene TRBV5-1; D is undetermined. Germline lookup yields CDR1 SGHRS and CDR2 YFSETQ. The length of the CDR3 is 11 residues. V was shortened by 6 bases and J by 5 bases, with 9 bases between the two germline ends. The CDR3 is CASTGYDEQYF. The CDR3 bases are TGCGCCAGCACCGGGTACGACGAGCAGTACTTC. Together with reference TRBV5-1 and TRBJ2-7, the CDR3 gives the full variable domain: KAGVTQTPRYLIKTRGQQVTLSCSPISGHRSVSWYQQTPGQGLQFLFEYFSETQRNKGNFPGRFSGRQFSNSRSEMNVSTLELGDSALYLCASTGYDEQYFGPGTRLTVT.

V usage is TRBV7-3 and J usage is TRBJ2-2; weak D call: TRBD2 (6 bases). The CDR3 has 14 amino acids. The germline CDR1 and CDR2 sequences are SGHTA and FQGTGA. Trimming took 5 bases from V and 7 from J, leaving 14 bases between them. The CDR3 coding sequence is TGTGCCAGCAGCCCGCCGGGGGTTAACGGGGAGCTGTTTTTT. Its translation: CASSPPGVNGELFF.

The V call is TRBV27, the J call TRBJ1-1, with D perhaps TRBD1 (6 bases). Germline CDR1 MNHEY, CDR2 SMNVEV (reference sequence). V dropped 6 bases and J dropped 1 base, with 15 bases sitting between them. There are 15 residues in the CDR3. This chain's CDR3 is CASSQGRGRNTEAFF. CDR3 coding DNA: TGTGCCAGCAGCCAAGGGCGGGGGCGGAACACTGAAGCTTTCTTT.

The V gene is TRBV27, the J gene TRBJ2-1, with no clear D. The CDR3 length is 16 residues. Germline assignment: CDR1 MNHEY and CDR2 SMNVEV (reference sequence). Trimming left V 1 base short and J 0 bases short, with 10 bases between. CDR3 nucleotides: TGTGCCAGCAGTTTATTTACCGGCGGCTCCTACAATGAGCAGTTCTTC. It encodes CASSLFTGGSYNEQFF.

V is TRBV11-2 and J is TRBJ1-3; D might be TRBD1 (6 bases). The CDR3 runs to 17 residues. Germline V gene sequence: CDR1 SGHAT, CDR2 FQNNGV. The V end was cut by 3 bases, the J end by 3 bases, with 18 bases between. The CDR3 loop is CASSFRDTVLSGNTIYF. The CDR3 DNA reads TGTGCCAGCAGCTTCCGGGACACGGTTCTGAGTGGAAACACCATATATTTT.

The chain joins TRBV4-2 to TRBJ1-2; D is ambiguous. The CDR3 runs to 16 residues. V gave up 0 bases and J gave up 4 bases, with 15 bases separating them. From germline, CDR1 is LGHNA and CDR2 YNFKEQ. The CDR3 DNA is TGTGCCAGCAGCCAAGATCTAGAGGGCAGCACCTATGGCTACACCTTC. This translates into CASSQDLEGSTYGYTF.

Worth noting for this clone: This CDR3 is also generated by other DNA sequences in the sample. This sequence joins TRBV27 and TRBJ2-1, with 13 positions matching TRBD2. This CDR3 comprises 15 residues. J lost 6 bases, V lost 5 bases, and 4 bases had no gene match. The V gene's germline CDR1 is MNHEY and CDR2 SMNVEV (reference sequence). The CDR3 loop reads CASSQLAGGPNEQFF. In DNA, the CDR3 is TGTGCCAGCAGTCAACTAGCGGGAGGGCCCAATGAGCAGTTCTTC.

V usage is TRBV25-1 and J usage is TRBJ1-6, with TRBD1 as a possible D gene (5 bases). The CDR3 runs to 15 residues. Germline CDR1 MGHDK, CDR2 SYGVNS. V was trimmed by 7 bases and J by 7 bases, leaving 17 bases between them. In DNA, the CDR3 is TGTGCCAGCACCAATGAGGCGGGGACCAATTCACCCCTCCACTTT. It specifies CASTNEAGTNSPLHF.

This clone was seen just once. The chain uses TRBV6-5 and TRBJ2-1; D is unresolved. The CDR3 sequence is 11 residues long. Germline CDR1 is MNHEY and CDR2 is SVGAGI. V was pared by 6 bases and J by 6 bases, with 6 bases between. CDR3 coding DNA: TGTGCCAGCAGACACATCAATGAGCAGTTCTTC. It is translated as CASRHINEQFF.

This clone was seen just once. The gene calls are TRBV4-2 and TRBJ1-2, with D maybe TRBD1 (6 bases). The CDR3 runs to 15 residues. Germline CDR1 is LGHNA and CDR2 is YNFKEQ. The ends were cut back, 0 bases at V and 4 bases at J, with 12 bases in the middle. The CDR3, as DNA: TGTGCCAGCAGCCAAGAGGTGGACAGCTTCTATGGCTACACCTTC. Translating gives CASSQEVDSFYGYTF.

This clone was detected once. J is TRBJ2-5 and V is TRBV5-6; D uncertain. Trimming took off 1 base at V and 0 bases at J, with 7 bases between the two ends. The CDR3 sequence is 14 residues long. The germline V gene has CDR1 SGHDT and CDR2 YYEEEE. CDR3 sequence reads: CASSLWANQETQYF. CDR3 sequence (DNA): TGTGCCAGCAGCTTGTGGGCCAACCAAGAGACCCAGTACTTC.

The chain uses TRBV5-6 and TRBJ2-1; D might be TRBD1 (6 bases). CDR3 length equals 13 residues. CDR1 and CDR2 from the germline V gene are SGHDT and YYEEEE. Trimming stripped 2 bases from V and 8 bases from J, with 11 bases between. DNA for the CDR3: TGTGCCAGCAGCTTCGGTGGGGGCGATGAGCAGTTCTTC. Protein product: CASSFGGGDEQFF.

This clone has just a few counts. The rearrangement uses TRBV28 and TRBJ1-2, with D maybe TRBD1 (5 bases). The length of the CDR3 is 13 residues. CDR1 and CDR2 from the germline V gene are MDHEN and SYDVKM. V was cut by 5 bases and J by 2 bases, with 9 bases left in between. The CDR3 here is CASSTRVNYGYTF. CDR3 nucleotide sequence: TGTGCCAGCAGTACCAGGGTAAACTATGGCTACACCTTC.

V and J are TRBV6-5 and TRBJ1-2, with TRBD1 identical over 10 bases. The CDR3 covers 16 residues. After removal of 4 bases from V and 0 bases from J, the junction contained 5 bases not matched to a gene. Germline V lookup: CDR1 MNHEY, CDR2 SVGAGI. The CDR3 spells CASSSDRGGTNYGYTF. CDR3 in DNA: TGTGCCAGCAGTTCGGACAGGGGGGGGACTAACTATGGCTACACCTTC.

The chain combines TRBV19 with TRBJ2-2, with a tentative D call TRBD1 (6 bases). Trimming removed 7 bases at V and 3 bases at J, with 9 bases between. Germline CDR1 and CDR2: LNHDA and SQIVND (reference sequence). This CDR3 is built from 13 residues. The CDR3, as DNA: TGTGCCAGTAATACAGGGTACACCGGGGAGCTGTTTTTT. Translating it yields CASNTGYTGELFF. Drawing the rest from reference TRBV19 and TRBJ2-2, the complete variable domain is DGGITQSPKYLFRKEGQNVTLSCEQNLNHDAMYWYRQDPGQGLRLIYYSQIVNDFQKGDIAEGYSVSREKKESFPLTVTSAQKNPTAFYLCASNTGYTGELFFGEGSRLTVL.

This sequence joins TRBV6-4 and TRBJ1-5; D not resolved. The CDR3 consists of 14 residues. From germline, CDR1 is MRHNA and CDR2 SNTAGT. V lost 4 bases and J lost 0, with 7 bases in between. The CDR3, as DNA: TGTGCCAGCAGTGCTGAGCTTAGCAATCAGCCCCAGCATTTT. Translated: CASSAELSNQPQHF.

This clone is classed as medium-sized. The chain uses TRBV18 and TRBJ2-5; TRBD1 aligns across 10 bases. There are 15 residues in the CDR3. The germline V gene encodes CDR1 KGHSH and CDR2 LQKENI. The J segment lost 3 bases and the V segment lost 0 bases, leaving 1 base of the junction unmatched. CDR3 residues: CASSPPDRGEETQYF. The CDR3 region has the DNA TGTGCCAGCTCACCACCGGACAGGGGGGAAGAGACCCAGTACTTC.

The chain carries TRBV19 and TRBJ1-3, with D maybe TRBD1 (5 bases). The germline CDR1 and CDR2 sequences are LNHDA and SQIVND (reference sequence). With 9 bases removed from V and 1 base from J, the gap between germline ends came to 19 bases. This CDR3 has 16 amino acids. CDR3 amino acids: CASRLARGTSGNTIYF. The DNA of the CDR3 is TGTGCCAGCCGATTGGCCCGGGGGACTTCTGGAAACACCATATATTTT.

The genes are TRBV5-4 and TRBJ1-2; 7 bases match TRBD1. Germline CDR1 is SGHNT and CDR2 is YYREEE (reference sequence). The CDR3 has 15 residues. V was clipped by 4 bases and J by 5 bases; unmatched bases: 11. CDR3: CASSLGGQIIYGYTF. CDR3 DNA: TGTGCCAGCAGCCTCGGGGGACAGATAATATATGGCTACACCTTC.

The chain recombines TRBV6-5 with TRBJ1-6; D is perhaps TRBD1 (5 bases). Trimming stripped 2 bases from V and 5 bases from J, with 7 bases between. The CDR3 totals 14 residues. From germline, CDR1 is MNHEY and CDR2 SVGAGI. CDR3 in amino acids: CASSYGRDNSPLHF. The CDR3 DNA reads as TGTGCCAGCAGTTACGGCAGGGATAATTCACCCCTCCACTTT.

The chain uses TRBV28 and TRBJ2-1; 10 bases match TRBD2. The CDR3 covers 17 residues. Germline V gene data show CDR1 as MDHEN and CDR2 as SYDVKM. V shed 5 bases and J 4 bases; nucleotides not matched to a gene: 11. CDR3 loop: CASSIILAGALYNEQFF. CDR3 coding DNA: TGTGCCAGCAGTATCATCCTAGCGGGAGCTCTATACAATGAGCAGTTCTTC.

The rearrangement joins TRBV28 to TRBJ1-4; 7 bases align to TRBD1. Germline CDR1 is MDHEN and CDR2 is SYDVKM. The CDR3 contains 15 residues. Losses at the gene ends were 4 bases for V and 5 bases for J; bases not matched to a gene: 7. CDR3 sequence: CASSSTSTGNEKLFF. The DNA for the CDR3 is TGTGCCAGCAGTTCCACGTCGACAGGGAATGAAAAACTGTTTTTT.

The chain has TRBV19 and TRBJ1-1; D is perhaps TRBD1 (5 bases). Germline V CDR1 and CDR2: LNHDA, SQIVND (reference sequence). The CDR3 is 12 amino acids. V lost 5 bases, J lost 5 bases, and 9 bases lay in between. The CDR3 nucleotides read TGTGCCAGTAGTCGCGGGGCTACTGAAGCTTTCTTT. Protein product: CASSRGATEAFF.

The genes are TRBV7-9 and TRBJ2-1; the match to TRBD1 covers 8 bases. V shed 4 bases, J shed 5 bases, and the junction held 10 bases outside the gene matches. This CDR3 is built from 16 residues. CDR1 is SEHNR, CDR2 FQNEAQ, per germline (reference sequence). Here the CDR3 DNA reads TGTGCCAGCAGCTCAACCATGACAGGGGTCCACAATGAGCAGTTCTTC. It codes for CASSSTMTGVHNEQFF.

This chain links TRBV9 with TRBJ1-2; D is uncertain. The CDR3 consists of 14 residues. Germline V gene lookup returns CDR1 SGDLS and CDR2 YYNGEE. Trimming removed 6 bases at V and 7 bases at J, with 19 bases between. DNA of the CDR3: TGTGCCAGCACAGAGGCCACCCTCGGTGCTGGCTACACCTTC. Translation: CASTEATLGAGYTF.

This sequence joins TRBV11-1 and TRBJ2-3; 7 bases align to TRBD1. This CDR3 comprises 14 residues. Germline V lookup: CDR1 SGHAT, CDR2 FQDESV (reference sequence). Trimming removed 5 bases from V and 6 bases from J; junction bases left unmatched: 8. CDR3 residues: CASSLSTGMDTQYF. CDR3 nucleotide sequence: TGTGCCAGCAGCCTATCGACAGGGATGGATACGCAGTATTTT.

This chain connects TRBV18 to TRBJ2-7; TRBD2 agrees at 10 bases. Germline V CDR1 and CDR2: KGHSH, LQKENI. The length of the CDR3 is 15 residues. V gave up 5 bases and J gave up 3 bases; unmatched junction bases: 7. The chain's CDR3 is CASSAGTSADYEQYF. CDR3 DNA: TGTGCCAGCTCAGCCGGGACTAGCGCCGACTACGAGCAGTACTTC.